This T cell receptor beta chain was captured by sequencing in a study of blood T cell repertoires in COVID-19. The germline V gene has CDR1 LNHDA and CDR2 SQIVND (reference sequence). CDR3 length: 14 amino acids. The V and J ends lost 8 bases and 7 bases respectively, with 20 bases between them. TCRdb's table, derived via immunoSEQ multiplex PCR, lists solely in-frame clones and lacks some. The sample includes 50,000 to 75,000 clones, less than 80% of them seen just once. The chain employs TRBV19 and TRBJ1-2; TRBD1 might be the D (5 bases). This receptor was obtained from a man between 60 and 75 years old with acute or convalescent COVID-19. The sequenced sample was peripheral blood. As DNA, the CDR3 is TGTGCCAGTCACACGACGGGGGGTTACCCTGGCTACACCTTC. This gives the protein CASHTTGGYPGYTF. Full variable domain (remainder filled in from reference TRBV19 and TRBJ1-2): DGGITQSPKYLFRKEGQNVTLSCEQNLNHDAMYWYRQDPGQGLRLIYYSQIVNDFQKGDIAEGYSVSREKKESFPLTVTSAQKNPTAFYLCASHTTGGYPGYTFGSGTRLTVV.